This T cell receptor (beta chain) was profiled in a study of T cells in Graves' hyperthyroidism and ophthalmopathy. Study-level information: It was at initial diagnosis, before any treatment, that peripheral blood was collected. The study, taken as a whole, reports: Expanded thyroid clonotypes (above 0.001) were mostly also found in blood. Ophthalmopathy and stable hyperthyroidism were separated by a 13 V-J model.

Amplification targeted TCR beta CDR3 regions from RNA transcripts. The TCR CDR3 first-round RT-PCR relied on the HTBI primer set. TCRdb reprocessed the multiplex PCR reads with MiXCR, giving one entry per CDR3 protein. The sample has a few hundred thousand distinct CDR3 sequences, roughly 15% seen once. A NOSPECS grade of at least 4, a Clinical Activity Score of at least 3 and duration under 3 months were recorded in ophthalmopathy patients. The V end lost 3 bases, the J end lost 1 base, and 18 bases lay between the germline ends. The CDR3 is 17 residues long. Germline V CDR1 and CDR2: LNHDA, SQIVND (reference sequence). A word on this clonotype: Its target is not known.

This sequence was found in a middle-aged woman with Graves' ophthalmopathy. This chain joins TRBV19 and TRBJ1-2; TRBD1 is a possible D gene (6 bases). Sequenced sample: blood. The CDR3 DNA reads as TGTGCCAGTAGTATTACCGATCAGACAGGAGTTAACTATGGCTACACCTTC. Translated: CASSITDQTGVNYGYTF.